The entry below gives a single T cell receptor (beta chain) sequence along with its context. Its specificity is not known. V shed 3 bases and J shed 3 bases, with 17 bases lying between them. The CDR3 has 16 amino acids. The germline gives CDR1 KGHSH, CDR2 LQKENI. The data are from a study of human thymus T cells. Study-wide points: Related studies found that unrelated individuals share highly overlapping thymic repertoires.

Produced via immunoSEQ multiplex PCR; TCRdb's table is partial and in-frame only. The sample includes roughly 130,000 clones, about 95% of them seen just once. Thymus specimens were resections from corrective heart surgery. The chain joins TRBV18 to TRBJ1-1; a possible D gene is TRBD1 (6 bases). The sample comprised thymus tissue. The source is a boy younger than two with a congenital heart defect but otherwise immunologically healthy. CDR3 amino acids: CASSPFYRVVDTEAFF. CDR3 nucleotide sequence: TGTGCCAGCTCACCCTTCTACAGGGTAGTCGACACTGAAGCTTTCTTT.